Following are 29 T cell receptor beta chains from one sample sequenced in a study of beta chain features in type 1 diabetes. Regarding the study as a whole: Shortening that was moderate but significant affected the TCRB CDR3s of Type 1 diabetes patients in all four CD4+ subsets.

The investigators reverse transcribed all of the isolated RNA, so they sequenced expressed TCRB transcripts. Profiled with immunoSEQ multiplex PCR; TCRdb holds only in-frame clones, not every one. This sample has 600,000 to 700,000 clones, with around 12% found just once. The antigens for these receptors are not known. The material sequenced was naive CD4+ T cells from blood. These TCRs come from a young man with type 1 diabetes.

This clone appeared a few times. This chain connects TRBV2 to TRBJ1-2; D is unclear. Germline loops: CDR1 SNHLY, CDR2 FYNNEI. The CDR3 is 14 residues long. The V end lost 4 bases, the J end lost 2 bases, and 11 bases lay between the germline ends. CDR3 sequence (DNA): TGTGCCAGCAGTGGGGTGGAGAGCAACTATGGCTACACCTTC. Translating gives CASSGVESNYGYTF.

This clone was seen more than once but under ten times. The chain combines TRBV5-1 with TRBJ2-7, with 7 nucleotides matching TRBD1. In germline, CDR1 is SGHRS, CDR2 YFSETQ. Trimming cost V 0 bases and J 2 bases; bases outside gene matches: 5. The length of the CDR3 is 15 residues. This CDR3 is CASSLGTGPAYEQYF. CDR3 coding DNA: TGCGCCAGCAGCTTGGGGACAGGACCAGCCTACGAGCAGTACTTC.

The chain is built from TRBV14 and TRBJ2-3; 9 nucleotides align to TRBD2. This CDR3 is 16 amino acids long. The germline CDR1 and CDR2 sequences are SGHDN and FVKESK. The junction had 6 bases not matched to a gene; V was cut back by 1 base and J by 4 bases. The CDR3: CASSQAVVAGADTQYF. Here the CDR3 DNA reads TGTGCCAGCAGCCAAGCGGTGGTAGCGGGGGCAGATACGCAGTATTTT.

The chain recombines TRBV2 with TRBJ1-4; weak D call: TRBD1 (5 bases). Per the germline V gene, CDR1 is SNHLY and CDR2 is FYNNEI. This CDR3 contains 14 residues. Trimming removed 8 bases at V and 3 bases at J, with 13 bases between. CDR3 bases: TGTGCCAGCCAACGGGGGGTAGCTAATGAAAAACTGTTTTTT. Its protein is CASQRGVANEKLFF.

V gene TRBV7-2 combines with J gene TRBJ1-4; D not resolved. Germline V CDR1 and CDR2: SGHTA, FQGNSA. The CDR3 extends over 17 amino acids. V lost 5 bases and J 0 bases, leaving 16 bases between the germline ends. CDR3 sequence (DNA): TGTGCCAGCAGCCTACATGAGGGCCAGTCAACTAATGAAAAACTGTTTTTT. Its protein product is CASSLHEGQSTNEKLFF.

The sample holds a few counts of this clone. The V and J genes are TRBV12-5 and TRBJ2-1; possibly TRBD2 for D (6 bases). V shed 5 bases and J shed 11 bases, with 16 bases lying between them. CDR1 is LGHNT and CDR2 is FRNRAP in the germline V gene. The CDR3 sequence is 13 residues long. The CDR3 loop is CASGRFNGGKQFF. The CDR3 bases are TGTGCTAGTGGTCGATTTAATGGAGGGAAGCAGTTCTTC. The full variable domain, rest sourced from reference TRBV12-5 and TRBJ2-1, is DARVTQTPRHKVTEMGQEVTMRCQPILGHNTVFWYRQTMMQGLELLAYFRNRAPLDDSGMPKDRFSAEMPDATLATLKIQPSEPRDSAVYFCASGRFNGGKQFFGPGTRLTVL.

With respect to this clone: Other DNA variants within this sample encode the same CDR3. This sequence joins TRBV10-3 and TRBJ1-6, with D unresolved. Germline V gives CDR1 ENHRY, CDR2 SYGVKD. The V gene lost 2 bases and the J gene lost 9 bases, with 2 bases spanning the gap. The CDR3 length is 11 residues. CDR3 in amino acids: CAISEGSPLHF. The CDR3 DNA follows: TGTGCCATCAGTGAGGGTTCACCCCTCCACTTT.

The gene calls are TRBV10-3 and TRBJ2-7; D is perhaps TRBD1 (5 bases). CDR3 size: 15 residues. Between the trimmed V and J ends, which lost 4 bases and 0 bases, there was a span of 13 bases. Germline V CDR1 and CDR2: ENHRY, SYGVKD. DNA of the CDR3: TGTGCCATCAGTGCACCGGCAGGGTCCTCCTACGAGCAGTACTTC. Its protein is CAISAPAGSSYEQYF.

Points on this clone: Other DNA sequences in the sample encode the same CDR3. The CDR3 loop is CASSLHYEQYF. CDR3 DNA sequence: TGTGCCAGCAGCTTACACTACGAGCAGTACTTC. V usage is TRBV7-2 and J usage is TRBJ2-7, with no clear D. The germline CDR1 and CDR2 sequences are SGHTA and FQGNSA. CDR3 length equals 11 residues. Trimming stripped 2 bases from V and 3 bases from J, with 2 bases between.

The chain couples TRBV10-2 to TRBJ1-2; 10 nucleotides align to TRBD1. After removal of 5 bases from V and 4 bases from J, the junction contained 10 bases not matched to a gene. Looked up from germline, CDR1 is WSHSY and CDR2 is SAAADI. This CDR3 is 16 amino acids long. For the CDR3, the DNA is TGCGCCAGCAGTCGAGTGACAGGGGGCGTTTCCTATGGCTACACCTTC. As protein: CASSRVTGGVSYGYTF.

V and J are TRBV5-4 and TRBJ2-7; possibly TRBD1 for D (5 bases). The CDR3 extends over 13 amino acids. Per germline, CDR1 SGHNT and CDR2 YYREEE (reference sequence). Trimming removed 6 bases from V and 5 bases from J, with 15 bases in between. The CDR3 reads CASTQGLGHEQYF. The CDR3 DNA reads TGTGCCAGCACCCAGGGTTTAGGGCACGAGCAGTACTTC.

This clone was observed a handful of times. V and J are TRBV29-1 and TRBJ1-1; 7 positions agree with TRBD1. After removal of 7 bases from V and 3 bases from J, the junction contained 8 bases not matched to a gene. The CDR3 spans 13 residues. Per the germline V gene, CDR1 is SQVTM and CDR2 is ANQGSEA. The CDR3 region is CSAGQATDTEAFF. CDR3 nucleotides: TGCAGCGCCGGACAGGCAACGGACACTGAAGCTTTCTTT. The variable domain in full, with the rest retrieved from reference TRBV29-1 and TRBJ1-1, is SAVISQKPSRDICQRGTSLTIQCQVDSQVTMMFWYRQQPGQSLTLIATANQGSEATYESGFVIDKFPISRPNLTFSTLTVSNMSPEDSSIYLCSAGQATDTEAFFGQGTRLTVV.

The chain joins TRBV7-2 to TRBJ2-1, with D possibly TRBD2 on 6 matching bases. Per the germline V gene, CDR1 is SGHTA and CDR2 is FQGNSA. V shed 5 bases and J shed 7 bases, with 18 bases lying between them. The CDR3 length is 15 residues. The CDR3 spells CASSLRGPAGNEQFF. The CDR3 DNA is TGTGCCAGCAGCCTGCGGGGCCCTGCGGGGAATGAGCAGTTCTTC. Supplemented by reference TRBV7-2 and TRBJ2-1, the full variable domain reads GAGVSQSPSNKVTEKGKDVELRCDPISGHTALYWYRQSLGQGLEFLIYFQGNSAPDKSGLPSDRFSAERTGGSVSTLTIQRTQQEDSAVYLCASSLRGPAGNEQFFGPGTRLTVL.

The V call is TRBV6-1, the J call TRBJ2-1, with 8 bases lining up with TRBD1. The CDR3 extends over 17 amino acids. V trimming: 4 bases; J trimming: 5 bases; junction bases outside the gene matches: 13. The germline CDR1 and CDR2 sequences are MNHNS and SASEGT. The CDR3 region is CASSGSRGQGLDNEQFF. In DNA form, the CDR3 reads TGTGCCAGCAGTGGATCCAGGGGGCAGGGTTTGGACAATGAGCAGTTCTTC.

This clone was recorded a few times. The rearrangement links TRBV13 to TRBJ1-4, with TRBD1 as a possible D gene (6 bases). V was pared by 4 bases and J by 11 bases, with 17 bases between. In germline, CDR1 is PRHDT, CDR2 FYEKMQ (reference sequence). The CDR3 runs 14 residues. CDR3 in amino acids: CASSSGTSRRKLFF. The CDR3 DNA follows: TGTGCCAGCAGCTCAGGGACATCTAGACGGAAACTGTTTTTT.

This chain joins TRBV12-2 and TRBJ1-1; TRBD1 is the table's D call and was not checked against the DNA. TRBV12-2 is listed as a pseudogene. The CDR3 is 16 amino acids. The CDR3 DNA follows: TGTGCAAGTCGCTTAGAGGACAGGGGGTCGACCCCTGAAGCTTTCTTT. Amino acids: CASRLEDRGSTPEAFF.

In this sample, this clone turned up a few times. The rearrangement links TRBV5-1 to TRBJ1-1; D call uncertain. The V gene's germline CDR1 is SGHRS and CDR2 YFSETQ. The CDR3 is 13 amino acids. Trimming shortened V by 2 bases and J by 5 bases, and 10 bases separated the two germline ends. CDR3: CASSLRSSTEAFF. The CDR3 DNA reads TGCGCCAGCAGCTTAAGGTCGAGTACTGAAGCTTTCTTT.

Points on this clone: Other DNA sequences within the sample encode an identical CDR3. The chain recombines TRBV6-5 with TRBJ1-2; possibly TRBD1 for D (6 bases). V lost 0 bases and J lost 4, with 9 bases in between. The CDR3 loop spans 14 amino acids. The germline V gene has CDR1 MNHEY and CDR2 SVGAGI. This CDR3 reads CASSYSRQAYGYTF. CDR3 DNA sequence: TGTGCCAGCAGTTACTCGAGACAGGCCTATGGCTACACCTTC.

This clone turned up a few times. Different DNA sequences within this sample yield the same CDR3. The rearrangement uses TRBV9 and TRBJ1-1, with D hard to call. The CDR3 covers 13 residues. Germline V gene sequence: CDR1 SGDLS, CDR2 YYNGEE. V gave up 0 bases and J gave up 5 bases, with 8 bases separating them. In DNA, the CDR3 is TGTGCCAGCAGCGTAGGGATCGGGACTGAAGCTTTCTTT. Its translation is CASSVGIGTEAFF.

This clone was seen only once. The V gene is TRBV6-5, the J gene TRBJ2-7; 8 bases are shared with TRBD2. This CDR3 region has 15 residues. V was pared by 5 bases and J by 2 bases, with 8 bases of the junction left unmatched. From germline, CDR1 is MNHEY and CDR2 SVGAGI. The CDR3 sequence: CASSGPGLEPYEQYF. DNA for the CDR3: TGTGCCAGCAGTGGCCCGGGACTAGAACCCTACGAGCAGTACTTC.

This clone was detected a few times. The chain's CDR3 is CASSQETVRSGGTSYNEQFF. CDR3 coding DNA: TGTGCCAGCAGCCAAGAAACCGTTAGAAGCGGGGGGACATCCTACAATGAGCAGTTCTTC. The rearrangement links TRBV4-2 to TRBJ2-1; TRBD2 agrees at 9 bases. The CDR3 runs to 20 residues. V shed 0 bases and J 1 base; nucleotides not matched to a gene: 13. Germline CDR1 and CDR2: LGHNA and YNFKEQ.

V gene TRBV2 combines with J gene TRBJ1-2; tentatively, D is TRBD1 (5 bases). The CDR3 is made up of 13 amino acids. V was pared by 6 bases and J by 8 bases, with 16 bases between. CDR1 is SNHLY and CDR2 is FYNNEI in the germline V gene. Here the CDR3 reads CASSQAREGGYTF. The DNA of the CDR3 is TGTGCCAGCAGCCAAGCCAGGGAGGGAGGCTACACCTTC.

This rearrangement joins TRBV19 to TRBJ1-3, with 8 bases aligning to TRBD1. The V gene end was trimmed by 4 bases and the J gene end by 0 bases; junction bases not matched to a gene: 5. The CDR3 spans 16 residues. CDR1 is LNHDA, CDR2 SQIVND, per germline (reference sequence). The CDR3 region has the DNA TGTGCCAGTAGTACACCGGGGACAGGCTCTGGAAACACCATATATTTT. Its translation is CASSTPGTGSGNTIYF.

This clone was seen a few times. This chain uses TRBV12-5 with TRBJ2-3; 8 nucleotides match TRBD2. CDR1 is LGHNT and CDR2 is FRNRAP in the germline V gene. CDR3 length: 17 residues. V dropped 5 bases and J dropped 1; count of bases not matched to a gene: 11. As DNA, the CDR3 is TGTGCTAGTGGTGCCGAGGGACTAGGGTGGGGCACAGATACGCAGTATTTT. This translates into CASGAEGLGWGTDTQYF.

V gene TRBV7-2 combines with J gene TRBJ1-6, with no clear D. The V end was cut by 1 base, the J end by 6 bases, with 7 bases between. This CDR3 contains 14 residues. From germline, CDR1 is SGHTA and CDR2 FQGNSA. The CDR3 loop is CASSLERINSPLHF. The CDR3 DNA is TGTGCCAGCAGCTTAGAACGGATTAATTCACCCCTCCACTTT.

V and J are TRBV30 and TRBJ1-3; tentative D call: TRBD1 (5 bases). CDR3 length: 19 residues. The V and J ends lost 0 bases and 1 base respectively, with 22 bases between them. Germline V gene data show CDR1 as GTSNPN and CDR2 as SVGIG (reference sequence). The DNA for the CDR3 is TGTGCCTGGAGTGTACGACTTTTAATTTCAGGGCAATCTGGAAACACCATATATTTT. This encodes CAWSVRLLISGQSGNTIYF.

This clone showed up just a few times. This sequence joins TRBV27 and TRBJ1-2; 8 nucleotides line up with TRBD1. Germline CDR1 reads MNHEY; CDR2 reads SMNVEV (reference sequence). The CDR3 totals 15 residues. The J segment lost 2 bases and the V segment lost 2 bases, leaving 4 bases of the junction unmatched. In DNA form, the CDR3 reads TGTGCCAGCAGTTTACTTGGGACAGGAAACTATGGCTACACCTTC. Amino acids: CASSLLGTGNYGYTF.

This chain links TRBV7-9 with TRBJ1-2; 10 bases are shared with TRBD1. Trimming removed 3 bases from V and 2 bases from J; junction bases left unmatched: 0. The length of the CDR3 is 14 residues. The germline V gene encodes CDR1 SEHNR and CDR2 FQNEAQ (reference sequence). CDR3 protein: CASSLDRGNYGYTF. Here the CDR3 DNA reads TGTGCCAGCAGCTTGGACAGGGGGAACTATGGCTACACCTTC.

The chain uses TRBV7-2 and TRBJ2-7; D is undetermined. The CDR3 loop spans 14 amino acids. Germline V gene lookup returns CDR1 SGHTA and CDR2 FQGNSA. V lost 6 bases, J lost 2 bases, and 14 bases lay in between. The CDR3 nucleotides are TGTGCCAGCAGTTCCCGGGTTGGGGCCTACGAGCAGTACTTC. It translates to CASSSRVGAYEQYF.